A single sample gave rise to the 9 T cell receptor beta chains below, sequenced in a study of T cell repertoires in cytomegalovirus infection. TCRdb reanalysed the reads using MiXCR and keeps one entry per CDR3 protein. The sample carries roughly 230,000 distinct CDR3 sequences, over 15% recorded once. The sample was CD8+ T cells from PBMCs. The source is a human donor in good health (CMV status not recorded). Some clones in this sample may be carry-over from other donors' samples.

The chain carries TRBV7-9 and TRBJ2-4, with TRBD2 matching over 7 bases. CDR1 SEHNR and CDR2 FQNEAQ come from the germline V gene (reference sequence). This CDR3 region has 14 residues. J gave up 5 bases and V 6 bases, and 7 bases lay outside the gene matches. CDR3 region: CASSYLAGENIQYF. Here the CDR3 DNA reads TGTGCCAGCAGTTATCTCGCGGGGGAAAACATTCAGTACTTC.

This clonotype was observed a handful of times. V and J are TRBV27 and TRBJ2-6; the D gene is possibly TRBD1 (5 bases). The V and J ends lost 5 bases and 0 bases respectively, with 20 bases between them. The CDR3 is 19 residues long. The V gene's germline CDR1 is MNHEY and CDR2 SMNVEV (reference sequence). The CDR3 DNA follows: TGTGCCAGCAGTCCAACTCCGGACATGCTTAGCTCTGGGGCCAACGTCCTGACTTTC. The encoded protein is CASSPTPDMLSSGANVLTF.

This clonotype was counted a few times. J is TRBJ1-2 and V is TRBV29-1, with D maybe TRBD1 (6 bases). The length of the CDR3 is 18 residues. CDR1 SQVTM and CDR2 ANQGSEA come from the germline V gene. Trimming shortened V by 1 base and J by 3 bases, and 24 bases separated the two germline ends. CDR3 amino acids: CSVEGGAGANLNYYGYTF. CDR3 sequence (DNA): TGCAGCGTTGAAGGGGGAGCGGGGGCCAACCTCAATTACTATGGCTACACCTTC.

This clonotype was observed a handful of times. CDR3 nucleotide sequence: TGTGCCAGCAGCACCGGGACGACACGCTACGAGCAGTACTTC. Residues: CASSTGTTRYEQYF. The chain is built from TRBV27 and TRBJ2-7, with D perhaps matching TRBD1 or TRBD2 (5 bases each). Germline values: CDR1 MNHEY, CDR2 SMNVEV (reference sequence). Trimming took 6 bases from V and 3 from J, leaving 15 bases between them. The CDR3 sequence is 14 residues long.

A remark on this clonotype: A much more abundant neighbour one base away suggests this may be a read error. The conserved closing phenylalanine or tryptophan is absent in this CDR3, likely reflecting a read error. This chain links TRBV12-3 or TRBV12-4 with TRBJ2-1; D may be TRBD1 (7 bases). This CDR3 region has 15 residues. Trimming took off 6 bases at V and 1 base at J, with 13 bases between the two ends. This CDR3 is CASRPGGSSYNEQFS. CDR3 sequence (DNA): TGTGCCAGCAGACCAGGGGGGAGTTCCTACAATGAGCAGTTCTCC.

This clonotype was seen many times. The chain recombines TRBV28 with TRBJ1-2, with D hard to call. The V end lost 1 base, the J end lost 5 bases, and 8 bases lay between the germline ends. CDR1 MDHEN and CDR2 SYDVKM come from the germline V gene. The CDR3 sequence is 13 residues long. In DNA form, the CDR3 reads TGTGCCAGCAGTTTATCAACACCTTATGGCTACACCTTC. As protein: CASSLSTPYGYTF.

This sequence joins TRBV2 and TRBJ2-2; D not certain. CDR1 SNHLY and CDR2 FYNNEI come from the germline V gene. The CDR3 loop spans 14 amino acids. V was pared by 6 bases and J by 1 base, with 9 bases between. The CDR3, as DNA: TGTGCCAGCAGAGTGGTTGGGAACACCGGGGAGCTGTTTTTT. Translating it yields CASRVVGNTGELFF. Looking up the rest from reference TRBV2 and TRBJ2-2 gives the full variable domain: EPEVTQTPSHQVTQMGQEVILRCVPISNHLYFYWYRQILGQKVEFLVSFYNNEISEKSEIFDDQFSVERPDGSNFTLKIRSTKLEDSAMYFCASRVVGNTGELFFGEGSRLTVL.

This clonotype has just a few counts. The chain combines TRBV5-6 with TRBJ2-7, with a tentative D call TRBD1 (5 bases). This CDR3 comprises 15 residues. V lost 4 bases, J lost 3 bases, and 17 bases lay in between. CDR1 is SGHDT, CDR2 YYEEEE, per germline. This CDR3 is CASSPTHGAFYEQYF. CDR3 DNA sequence: TGTGCCAGCAGCCCTACACATGGGGCTTTCTACGAGCAGTACTTC. Filled out from reference TRBV5-6 and TRBJ2-7, the complete variable domain reads DAGVTQSPTHLIKTRGQQVTLRCSPKSGHDTVSWYQQALGQGPQFIFQYYEEEERQRGNFPDRFSGHQFPNYSSELNVNALLLGDSALYLCASSPTHGAFYEQYFGPGTRLTVT.

V usage is TRBV27 and J usage is TRBJ1-2; perhaps TRBD1 as D (5 bases). This CDR3 is 15 amino acids long. Germline CDR1 and CDR2: MNHEY and SMNVEV (reference sequence). V was trimmed by 6 bases and J by 6 bases, leaving 20 bases between them. The CDR3 is CASSSRAGRSDGYTF. CDR3 sequence (DNA): TGTGCCAGCAGCTCTAGGGCAGGGCGATCGGATGGCTACACCTTC.